This is a list of T cell receptor beta chains from one sample in a study of blood T cell repertoires in COVID-19. Assay used: immunoSEQ multiplex PCR; TCRdb lists only in-frame clones, some missing. The sample consists of a few hundred thousand clones, roughly nine tenths of them appearing once. Specimen: PBMCs or T cells enriched from blood (not recorded which). These receptors were obtained from a woman in her sixties who had recovered from COVID-19. CDR3s include the opening cysteine and the closing phenylalanine or tryptophan. The D gene is left open where the match is weak. Size values are once, few and many counts, or a class for expanded clones, and some rows have none.

v_call: TRBV5-1
d_call: .
clone_size: .
j_call: TRBJ2-1
cdr3_aa: CASSEDSSYNEQFF
cdr3_nt: TGCGCCAGCAGCGAGGACAGCTCCTACAATGAGCAGTTCTTC

v_call: TRBV5-1
d_call: .
clone_size: .
j_call: TRBJ2-3
cdr3_aa: CASSFSGTSTDTQYF
cdr3_nt: TGCGCCAGCAGCTTCTCCGGGACTTCCACAGATACGCAGTATTTT

v_call: TRBV2
d_call: TRBD1
clone_size: .
j_call: TRBJ2-7
cdr3_aa: CASSEDKTGVSYEQYF
cdr3_nt: TGTGCCAGCAGTGAAGACAAGACAGGGGTTTCCTACGAGCAGTACTTC

v_call: TRBV11-3
d_call: TRBD1
clone_size: once
j_call: TRBJ2-3
cdr3_aa: CASSSSGQGATDTQYF
cdr3_nt: TGTGCCAGCAGCTCGTCGGGACAGGGGGCGACAGATACGCAGTATTTT

v_call: TRBV11-2
d_call: TRBD1
clone_size: .
j_call: TRBJ1-5
cdr3_aa: CASSLEQGGNQPQHF
cdr3_nt: TGTGCCAGCAGCTTAGAGCAGGGGGGCAATCAGCCCCAGCATTTT

v_call: TRBV24-1
d_call: .
clone_size: .
j_call: TRBJ1-1
cdr3_aa: CATSDFKGRLAEAFF
cdr3_nt: TGTGCCACCAGTGATTTCAAGGGGCGCCTCGCTGAAGCTTTCTTT

v_call: TRBV5-1
d_call: .
clone_size: .
j_call: TRBJ1-1
cdr3_aa: CASSFRGGNTEAFF
cdr3_nt: TGCGCCAGCAGCTTTCGAGGGGGAAACACTGAAGCTTTCTTT

v_call: TRBV11-2
d_call: .
clone_size: .
j_call: TRBJ2-2
cdr3_aa: CASSLETGLTGELFF
cdr3_nt: TGTGCCAGCAGCTTAGAAACAGGGCTCACCGGGGAGCTGTTTTTT

v_call: TRBV7-2
d_call: .
clone_size: .
j_call: TRBJ1-2
cdr3_aa: CASSPGHYGYTF
cdr3_nt: TGTGCCAGCAGCCCCGGACATTATGGCTACACCTTC

v_call: TRBV24-1
d_call: .
clone_size: .
j_call: TRBJ1-2
cdr3_aa: CATSDRGSGYTF
cdr3_nt: TGTGCCACCAGTGACAGGGGAAGTGGCTACACCTTC

v_call: TRBV3-1/TRBV3-2
d_call: .
clone_size: .
j_call: TRBJ2-5
cdr3_aa: CASSQDGHYPRETQYF
cdr3_nt: TGTGCCAGCAGCCAAGATGGACACTACCCCCGGGAGACCCAGTACTTC

v_call: TRBV19
d_call: TRBD1
clone_size: .
j_call: TRBJ1-3
cdr3_aa: CASRRTGDRFGNTIYF
cdr3_nt: TGTGCCAGTAGAAGAACCGGGGACAGGTTTGGAAACACCATATATTTT

v_call: TRBV4-1
d_call: .
clone_size: .
j_call: TRBJ1-2
cdr3_aa: CASSQVNGGWADYGYTF
cdr3_nt: TGCGCCAGCAGCCAAGTGAACGGGGGTTGGGCAGACTATGGCTACACCTTC

v_call: TRBV2
d_call: .
clone_size: .
j_call: TRBJ2-5
cdr3_aa: CATRLAGALQETQYF
cdr3_nt: TGTGCCACACGACTGGCGGGGGCCCTCCAAGAGACCCAGTACTTC

v_call: TRBV27
d_call: .
clone_size: .
j_call: TRBJ1-5
cdr3_aa: CASSRLYSNQPQHF
cdr3_nt: TGTGCCAGCAGTCGCCTATATAGCAATCAGCCCCAGCATTTT

v_call: TRBV3-1/TRBV3-2
d_call: .
clone_size: .
j_call: TRBJ2-5
cdr3_aa: CASSQGSYTDTAETQYF
cdr3_nt: TGTGCCAGCAGCCAAGGATCTTACACGGACACAGCGGAGACCCAGTACTTC

v_call: TRBV5-1
d_call: .
clone_size: .
j_call: TRBJ2-2
cdr3_aa: CASSLEVMWGRAGELFF
cdr3_nt: TGCGCCAGCAGCTTGGAGGTTATGTGGGGGCGCGCCGGGGAGCTGTTTTTT

v_call: TRBV6-5
d_call: .
clone_size: .
j_call: TRBJ2-2
cdr3_aa: CASSYSLPGAGELFF
cdr3_nt: TGTGCCAGCAGTTACTCTCTCCCGGGTGCCGGGGAGCTGTTTTTT

v_call: TRBV7-8
d_call: TRBD2
clone_size: once
j_call: TRBJ2-5
cdr3_aa: CATKGTSRWETQYF
cdr3_nt: TGTGCCACCAAAGGGACTAGTAGGTGGGAGACCCAGTACTTC

v_call: TRBV10-3
d_call: TRBD1
clone_size: .
j_call: TRBJ1-2
cdr3_aa: CAISESQGAPNYGYTF
cdr3_nt: TGTGCCATCAGTGAGTCTCAGGGGGCTCCTAACTATGGCTACACCTTC

v_call: TRBV6-5
d_call: .
clone_size: .
j_call: TRBJ1-5
cdr3_aa: CASGGEGQPQHF
cdr3_nt: TGTGCCAGCGGGGGCGAGGGACAGCCCCAGCATTTT

v_call: TRBV3-1/TRBV3-2
d_call: TRBD1
clone_size: .
j_call: TRBJ1-2
cdr3_aa: CASSRTGINYGYTF
cdr3_nt: TGTGCCAGCAGTCGGACAGGGATTAACTATGGCTACACCTTC

v_call: TRBV3-1/TRBV3-2
d_call: TRBD1
clone_size: .
j_call: TRBJ1-1
cdr3_aa: CASSDLVWTGPHEAFF
cdr3_nt: TGTGCCAGCAGCGACTTGGTATGGACAGGCCCCCATGAAGCTTTCTTT

v_call: TRBV5-1
d_call: .
clone_size: few
j_call: TRBJ1-1
cdr3_aa: CASSLSYTGMNTEAFF
cdr3_nt: TGCGCCAGCAGCTTGAGTTATACAGGGATGAACACTGAAGCTTTCTTT

v_call: TRBV27
d_call: TRBD1
clone_size: .
j_call: TRBJ1-6
cdr3_aa: CASSFSGQVSLHF
cdr3_nt: TGTGCCAGCAGTTTTTCGGGACAGGTTTCCCTCCACTTT

v_call: TRBV4-1
d_call: .
clone_size: few
j_call: TRBJ2-7
cdr3_aa: CASSLVTGKEQYF
cdr3_nt: TGCGCCAGCAGCCTCGTAACAGGGAAAGAGCAGTACTTC

v_call: TRBV5-4
d_call: TRBD1
clone_size: .
j_call: TRBJ1-4
cdr3_aa: CASSQTGTEGEKLFF
cdr3_nt: TGTGCCAGCAGCCAAACCGGGACAGAAGGAGAAAAACTGTTTTTT

v_call: TRBV11-2
d_call: TRBD1
clone_size: .
j_call: TRBJ1-3
cdr3_aa: CASSPDRGGNTIYF
cdr3_nt: TGTGCCAGCAGCCCGGACAGGGGGGGAAACACCATATATTTT

v_call: TRBV27
d_call: .
clone_size: .
j_call: TRBJ1-6
cdr3_aa: CATGSSYNSPLHF
cdr3_nt: TGTGCCACTGGGAGTTCCTATAATTCACCCCTCCACTTT

v_call: TRBV5-1
d_call: TRBD1
clone_size: .
j_call: TRBJ2-6
cdr3_aa: CASSFAGGAGANVLTF
cdr3_nt: TGCGCCAGCAGCTTTGCAGGGGGCGCTGGGGCCAACGTCCTGACTTTC

v_call: TRBV5-1
d_call: .
clone_size: .
j_call: TRBJ2-3
cdr3_aa: CASSLQGNADTQYF
cdr3_nt: TGCGCCAGCAGCTTACAGGGAAACGCAGATACGCAGTATTTT

v_call: TRBV30
d_call: .
clone_size: .
j_call: TRBJ1-2
cdr3_aa: CAWTLTGVRRGYTF
cdr3_nt: TGTGCCTGGACTCTAACGGGGGTTCGAAGGGGCTACACCTTC

v_call: TRBV4-1
d_call: TRBD1
clone_size: .
j_call: TRBJ1-1
cdr3_aa: CASSQAPTGTLTEAFF
cdr3_nt: TGCGCCAGCAGCCAAGCCCCGACAGGGACGCTCACTGAAGCTTTCTTT

v_call: TRBV28
d_call: .
clone_size: .
j_call: TRBJ2-1
cdr3_aa: CASGVNRWGTFQGEQFF
cdr3_nt: TGTGCCAGCGGCGTAAACCGTTGGGGAACTTTTCAGGGTGAGCAGTTCTTC

v_call: TRBV5-1
d_call: TRBD1
clone_size: .
j_call: TRBJ1-1
cdr3_aa: CASSLEGQGLSTEAFF
cdr3_nt: TGCGCCAGCAGCTTGGAGGGACAGGGACTCAGCACTGAAGCTTTCTTT

v_call: TRBV6-5
d_call: .
clone_size: .
j_call: TRBJ1-6
cdr3_aa: CASSYDRSSPLHF
cdr3_nt: TGTGCCAGCAGTTACGACAGGTCTTCACCCCTCCACTTT

v_call: TRBV20-1
d_call: .
clone_size: .
j_call: TRBJ2-3
cdr3_aa: CSVSPADTQYF
cdr3_nt: TGCAGTGTCAGTCCCGCAGATACGCAGTATTTT

v_call: TRBV7-9
d_call: .
clone_size: .
j_call: TRBJ2-3
cdr3_aa: CASHGYTDTQYF
cdr3_nt: TGTGCCAGTCACGGGTACACAGATACGCAGTATTTT

v_call: TRBV4-2
d_call: .
clone_size: .
j_call: TRBJ2-3
cdr3_aa: CASSGREGTDTQYF
cdr3_nt: TGTGCCAGCAGCGGCCGCGAGGGCACAGATACGCAGTATTTT

v_call: TRBV28
d_call: .
clone_size: few
j_call: TRBJ1-6
cdr3_aa: CASSSSNSPLHF
cdr3_nt: .

v_call: TRBV13
d_call: TRBD1
clone_size: few
j_call: TRBJ1-5
cdr3_aa: CASSSRQGNQPQHF
cdr3_nt: TGTGCCAGCAGCAGCCGACAGGGGAATCAGCCCCAGCATTTT

v_call: TRBV5-1
d_call: TRBD1
clone_size: .
j_call: TRBJ1-3
cdr3_aa: CASSAGTGSGNTIYF
cdr3_nt: TGCGCCAGCAGCGCCGGGACAGGCTCTGGAAACACCATATATTTT

v_call: TRBV12-3/TRBV12-4
d_call: .
clone_size: .
j_call: TRBJ2-5
cdr3_aa: CASSLSPEETQYF
cdr3_nt: TGTGCCAGCAGTTTAAGCCCTGAAGAGACCCAGTACTTC

v_call: TRBV5-1
d_call: .
clone_size: .
j_call: TRBJ1-1
cdr3_aa: CASSLLTGMNTEAFF
cdr3_nt: TGCGCCAGCAGCCTACTTACAGGGATGAACACTGAAGCTTTCTTT

v_call: TRBV7-8
d_call: .
clone_size: once
j_call: TRBJ1-5
cdr3_aa: CASSLWGGNQPQHF
cdr3_nt: TGTGCCAGCAGCTTGTGGGGCGGCAATCAGCCCCAGCATTTT

v_call: TRBV7-2
d_call: TRBD2
clone_size: .
j_call: TRBJ2-3
cdr3_aa: CASSLGLAGSDTQYF
cdr3_nt: TGTGCCAGCAGCTTAGGACTAGCGGGGTCTGATACGCAGTATTTT

v_call: TRBV3-1/TRBV3-2
d_call: TRBD2
clone_size: once
j_call: TRBJ2-3
cdr3_aa: CASSPSGGAPTDTQYF
cdr3_nt: TGTGCCAGCAGCCCTAGCGGGGGGGCCCCCACAGATACGCAGTATTTT

v_call: TRBV27
d_call: .
clone_size: .
j_call: TRBJ2-1
cdr3_aa: CASSITGLPRNEQFF
cdr3_nt: TGTGCCAGCAGTATCACAGGGTTACCTCGCAATGAGCAGTTCTTC